The 11 T cell receptor beta chains below all came from one sample that was sequenced in a study of blood T cell repertoires in COVID-19 (TCRdb year 2020). Libraries were prepared through the immunoSEQ multiplex PCR assay. The source is immuneACCESS, and TCRdb retained only in-frame sequences with V and J called. Part of the clones is not carried over; for the studies checked, unresolved V genes explain less than half of this, and the remainder is unexplained. The table for this sample lists around 130,000 clones; 65% to 85% of them were counted only once. Approximately 18% of the sample belongs to the ten largest clones. Sequencing input: peripheral blood. Receptor source: a woman over 75 with acute or convalescent COVID-19.

The rearrangement uses TRBV13 and TRBJ1-1, with 9 bases identical to TRBD1. The germline CDR1 and CDR2 sequences are PRHDT and FYEKMQ (reference sequence). The length of the CDR3 is 15 residues. J gave up 3 bases and V 2 bases, and 4 bases lay outside the gene matches. The CDR3 reads CASSLTGGADTEAFF. The CDR3 region has the DNA TGTGCCAGCAGCTTAACAGGGGGCGCGGACACTGAAGCTTTCTTT.

V is TRBV6-5 and J is TRBJ2-7, with 9 bases that match TRBD1. J lost 2 bases, V lost 5 bases, and 4 bases had no gene match. CDR3 length: 14 residues. Germline V gene lookup returns CDR1 MNHEY and CDR2 SVGAGI. For the CDR3, the DNA is TGTGCCAGCAGTACCCGGACAGGGGCCTACGAGCAGTACTTC. It yields the protein CASSTRTGAYEQYF.

The J gene is TRBJ1-2, the V gene TRBV11-2, with 8 nucleotides matching TRBD1. Per germline, CDR1 SGHAT and CDR2 FQNNGV. Trimming removed 1 base from V and 7 bases from J; junction bases left unmatched: 14. The CDR3 contains 17 residues. CDR3 residues: CASSLAGGDRGGSGYTF. The CDR3 region has the DNA TGTGCCAGCAGCTTAGCAGGGGGCGACAGGGGCGGGTCTGGCTACACCTTC.

With regard to this clone: At one end the junction does not follow the germline gene, possibly because of a read error. The rearrangement uses TRBV7-7 and TRBJ2-7; 12 bases are a match to TRBD2. Germline lookup yields CDR1 SSHAT and CDR2 FNYEAQ (reference sequence). This CDR3 has 15 residues. Here the CDR3 reads CASSLTSGGSYEQYF. The CDR3 coding sequence is TGTGCTAGCAGCCTGACTAGCGGGGGCTCCTACGAGCAGTACTTC.

The genes are TRBV19 and TRBJ2-1, with 10 bases lining up with TRBD1. The CDR3 has 13 amino acids. V was clipped by 4 bases and J by 8 bases; unmatched bases: 2. CDR1 is LNHDA and CDR2 is SQIVND in the germline V gene (reference sequence). CDR3 in amino acids: CASSRDRGDEQFF. The CDR3 nucleotides are TGTGCCAGTAGTAGGGACAGGGGCGATGAGCAGTTCTTC.

In this sample, this clone turned up a few times. This sequence joins TRBV30 and TRBJ1-3; unclear D gene. Trimming left V 2 bases short and J 4 bases short, with 12 bases between. Germline V gene sequence: CDR1 GTSNPN, CDR2 SVGIG (reference sequence). The CDR3 has 14 amino acids. The CDR3 protein is CAWSPMGYGNTIYF. The DNA for the CDR3 is TGTGCCTGGAGTCCGATGGGCTACGGAAACACCATATATTTT.

The J gene is TRBJ2-2, the V gene TRBV7-8; 9 bases agree with TRBD1. CDR3 size: 16 residues. Germline V lookup: CDR1 SGHVS, CDR2 FQNEAQ. After removal of 4 bases from V and 6 bases from J, the junction contained 9 bases not matched to a gene. The CDR3 protein is CASSSVRDRVSGELFF. CDR3 DNA sequence: TGTGCCAGCAGCTCGGTACGGGACAGGGTCTCCGGGGAGCTGTTTTTT.

This clone was seen once. J is TRBJ1-4 and V is TRBV5-5, with 8 bases that match TRBD1. Germline-derived CDR1 and CDR2 are SGHKS and YYEKEE (reference sequence). The CDR3 contains 15 residues. The J segment lost 3 bases and the V segment lost 4 bases, leaving 5 bases of the junction unmatched. The DNA for the CDR3 is TGTGCCAGCAGCCGGACAGGGAACTCTAATGAAAAACTGTTTTTT. It is translated as CASSRTGNSNEKLFF.

The chain combines TRBV11-1 with TRBJ1-4; perhaps TRBD1 as D (5 bases). Germline-derived CDR1 and CDR2 are SGHAT and FQDESV (reference sequence). This CDR3 has 15 amino acids. V was trimmed by 7 bases and J by 5 bases, leaving 17 bases between them. The CDR3 spells CASTLKRQKNEKLFF. DNA for the CDR3: TGTGCCAGCACCTTGAAAAGACAGAAGAATGAAAAACTGTTTTTT.

This chain joins TRBV6-5 and TRBJ1-1; 8 bases map to TRBD1. J lost 7 bases, V lost 8 bases, and 12 bases had no gene match. CDR3 length equals 14 residues. Looked up from germline, CDR1 is MNHEY and CDR2 is SVGAGI. CDR3 DNA sequence: TGTGCCAGCCAGGAGGACAGGGCGTTAGGTGAAGCTTTCTTT. This sequence encodes CASQEDRALGEAFF.

The V gene is TRBV10-3, the J gene TRBJ2-5; TRBD1 matches 8 bases. V lost 3 bases, J lost 4 bases, and 4 bases stayed unmatched. From germline, CDR1 is ENHRY and CDR2 SYGVKD. This CDR3 has 14 amino acids. The CDR3 DNA sequence: TGTGCCATCAGTGATCTCAGGGGGCCAGAGACCCAGTACTTC. Encoded protein: CAISDLRGPETQYF.